This T cell receptor (beta chain) was captured by sequencing in a study of CXCR3-negative and CXCR3-positive naive CD8 T cells (dated by TCRdb to between 2019 and 2020). About the study as a whole: In total, about 150 million TRB reads were obtained, which works out to roughly 1.5 +/- 0.3 million reads per library. Diversity and physicochemical repertoire analyses were performed on around 10 donors pooled from two independent experiments. The TRBV-TRBJ cluster analysis covered naive subsets from 5 donors and memory cells from 3 donors. General study outcomes and caveats: TRB CDR3s from CXCR3-positive naive cells showed higher hydrophobicity (lower Kidera factor 4), lower energy, and higher strength and volume indices than CXCR3-negative naive cells. Repertoire diversity was comparably high in both naive subsets but much lower in memory CD8+ T cells. Freshly isolated PBMCs were used for most assays because CXCR3 expression partially decreased after cryopreservation. Because surface CD5, which is linked to self-reactivity in mice, was comparable between the naive subsets, TCR interaction strength was also inferred from TRB CDR3 physicochemical properties. TRBV-TRBJ usage was similar between naive CXCR3-negative and CXCR3-positive cells from the same donor, while memory cells showed distinct patterns.

Each CD8+ T cell subset was flow-sorted in triplicate, with roughly 330,000 cells per subset placed directly into RLT lysis buffer. To keep memory contaminants out, a stringent definition of naive CD8+ T cells was applied: CD45RO-CCR7+CD27+CD95-. Using standard density gradient centrifugation, peripheral blood mononuclear cells were isolated from buffy coats. A FACSAria III was used to flow-sort naive CD8+ T cells into CXCR3-negative and CXCR3-positive populations. An RNeasy Mini Kit was used to extract total RNA from the sorted cells. A remark on this clonotype: No cognate antigen has been identified for it.

Sequencing instrument: NextSeq 550. The Human TCR Profiling Kit (MiLaboratory) was used to make UMI-labeled 5' RACE TRB cDNA libraries. cDNA synthesis used the entire amount of extracted RNA, and PCR amplification then used the entire amount of cDNA produced. Libraries were prepared in parallel with an identical number of PCR cycles. The authors' pipeline ran thus. MIGEC and MiXCR extracted about 57,000 +/- 9,900 unique UMI-labeled TRB cDNA molecules per library, requiring at least two reads per UMI. Each library averaged approximately 40,000 +/- 10,000 functional in-frame TRB CDR3 nucleotide clonotypes without stop codons. Diversity metrics, including normalized Shannon-Wiener and Chao1, were computed in VDJtools after downsampling to 5000 UMI-labeled TRB molecules per sample. VDJtools computed clonotype-size-weighted physicochemical properties of the central five CDR3 residues: interaction energy, strength, volume and Kidera factor 4. After TCRdb reprocessed the reads, each CDR3 protein sequence was kept as one row, without DNA. The authors' filters were not applied to this entry. This sample's table contains some 120,000 distinct CDR3 sequences. The top ten clones comprise 0.59% of the sample.

CDR1 is given as MNHEY and CDR2 as SMNVEV, both from the germline V gene (reference sequence). From its cysteine to its phenylalanine, the CDR3 spans 18 amino acids. DNA was not recorded. The source material was naive CXCR3+ CD8+ T cells from blood. In the paper's terms, the cell subset or site label means: CD45RO-CCR7+CD27+CD95- naive CD8+ T cells expressing CXCR3 (TNR3+). The source of this sequence is a human donor in good health. Some clones in this sample may be carry-over from other donors' samples. Recombination connected TRBV27 to TRBJ2-1. The CDR3 is CASSLSRFQNFLDNEQFF.